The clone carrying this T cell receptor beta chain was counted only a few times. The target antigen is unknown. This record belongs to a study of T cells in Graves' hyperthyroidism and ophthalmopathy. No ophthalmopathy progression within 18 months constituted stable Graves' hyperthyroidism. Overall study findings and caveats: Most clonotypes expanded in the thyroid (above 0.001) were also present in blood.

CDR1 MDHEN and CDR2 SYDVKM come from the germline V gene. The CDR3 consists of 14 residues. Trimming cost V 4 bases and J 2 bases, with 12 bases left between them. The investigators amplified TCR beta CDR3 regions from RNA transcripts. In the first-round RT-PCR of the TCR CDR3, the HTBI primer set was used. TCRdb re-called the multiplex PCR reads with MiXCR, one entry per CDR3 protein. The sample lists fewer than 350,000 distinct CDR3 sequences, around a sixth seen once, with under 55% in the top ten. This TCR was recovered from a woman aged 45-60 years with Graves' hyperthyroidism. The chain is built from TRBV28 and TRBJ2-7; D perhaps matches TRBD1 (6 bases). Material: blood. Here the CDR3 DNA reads TGTGCCAGCAGTTACGACAGGTCCACCTACGAGCAGTACTTC. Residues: CASSYDRSTYEQYF.